This entry concerns a single T cell receptor beta chain. What it recognizes is unknown. The entry originates in a study of a mutant IDH1 vaccine in newly diagnosed glioma. Germline lookup yields CDR1 SGDLS and CDR2 YYNGEE. The CDR3 sequence is 19 residues long. J was trimmed by 0 bases and V by 4 bases; bases with no gene match: 13. Here immunoSEQ multiplex PCR was the method, and the copy in TCRdb shows in-frame clones only, minus some. This sample yields 77,000 or so clones, of which 75% to 90% are seen a single time; roughly 0.78% belongs to the top ten. Time point: week 23, last vaccination. One vaccine dose held 300 ug of mutant IDH1 20-mer peptide and came with topical imiquimod.

This sample comprised PBMCs, obtained from a glioma patient whose treatment included an IDH1 peptide vaccine. The chain employs TRBV9 and TRBJ2-3, with 11 bases fitting TRBD2. The TCR was taken from a woman aged 50 to 60 with glioma. The CDR3 reads CASSLTPRASGRSTDTQYF. Written as DNA, the CDR3 is TGTGCCAGCAGCTTAACCCCGAGAGCTAGCGGGAGGAGCACAGATACGCAGTATTTT.